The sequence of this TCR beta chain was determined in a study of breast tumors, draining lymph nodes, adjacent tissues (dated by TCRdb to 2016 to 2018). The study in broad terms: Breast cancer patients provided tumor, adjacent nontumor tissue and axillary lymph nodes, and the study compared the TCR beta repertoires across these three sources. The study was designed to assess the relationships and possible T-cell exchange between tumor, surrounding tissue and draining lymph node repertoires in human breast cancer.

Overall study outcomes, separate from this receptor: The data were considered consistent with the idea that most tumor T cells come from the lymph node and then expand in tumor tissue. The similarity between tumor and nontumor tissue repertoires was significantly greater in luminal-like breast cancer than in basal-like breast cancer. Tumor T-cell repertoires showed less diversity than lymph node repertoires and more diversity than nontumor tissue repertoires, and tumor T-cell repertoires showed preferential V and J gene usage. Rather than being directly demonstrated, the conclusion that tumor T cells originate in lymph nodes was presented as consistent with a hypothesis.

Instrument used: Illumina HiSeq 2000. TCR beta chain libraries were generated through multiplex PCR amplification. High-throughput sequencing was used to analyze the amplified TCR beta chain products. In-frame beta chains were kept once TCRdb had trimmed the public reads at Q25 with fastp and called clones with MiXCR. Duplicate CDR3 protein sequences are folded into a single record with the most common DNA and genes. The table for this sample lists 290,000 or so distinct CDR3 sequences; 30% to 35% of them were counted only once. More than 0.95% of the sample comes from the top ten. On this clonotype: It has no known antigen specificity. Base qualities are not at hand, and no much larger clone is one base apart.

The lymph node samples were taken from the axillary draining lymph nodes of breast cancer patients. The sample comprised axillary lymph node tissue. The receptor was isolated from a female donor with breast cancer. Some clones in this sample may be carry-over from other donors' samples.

CDR3 loop: CASSLGTVPYEQYF. The DNA reads as follows: TGTGCCAGCAGTTTGGGGACAGTCCCCTACGAGCAGTACTTC. This chain joins TRBV27 to TRBJ2-7; 7 of the junction bases match TRBD1. The CDR3 holds 14 amino acids from the cysteine to the phenylalanine. The only DNA kept is the CDR3, 42 bases in frame from the first base. CDR1 and CDR2 are read off the germline V gene (reference sequence) as MNHEY and SMNVEV. Here V drops 3 bases and J drops 2 bases, and the junction holds 4 bases not matched to any gene.